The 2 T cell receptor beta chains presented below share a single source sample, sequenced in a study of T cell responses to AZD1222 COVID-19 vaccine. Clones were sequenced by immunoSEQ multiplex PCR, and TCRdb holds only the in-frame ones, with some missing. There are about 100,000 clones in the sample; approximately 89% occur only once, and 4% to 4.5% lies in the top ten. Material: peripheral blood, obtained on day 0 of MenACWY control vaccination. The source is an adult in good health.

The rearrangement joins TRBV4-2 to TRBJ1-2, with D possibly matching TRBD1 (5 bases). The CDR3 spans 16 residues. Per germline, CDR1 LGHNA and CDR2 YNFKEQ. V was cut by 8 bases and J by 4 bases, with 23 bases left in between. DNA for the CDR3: TGTGCCAGCGGCCTTACGAACCCGGGGGAGTCCTATGGCTACACCTTC. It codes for CASGLTNPGESYGYTF.

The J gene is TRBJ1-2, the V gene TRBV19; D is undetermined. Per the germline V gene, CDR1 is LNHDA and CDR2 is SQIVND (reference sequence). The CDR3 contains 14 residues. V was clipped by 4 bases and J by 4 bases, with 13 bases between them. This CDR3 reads CASSRGEEIYGYTF. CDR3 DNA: TGTGCCAGTAGTAGGGGAGAGGAGATCTATGGCTACACCTTC.